The 15 T cell receptor beta chains given below trace back to one sample, sequenced in a study of blood T cell repertoires in COVID-19. Generated by immunoSEQ multiplex PCR, the TCRdb table keeps only in-frame clones and is missing some. The sample includes 130,000 or so clones, around 82% of them seen just once. The sample consisted of peripheral blood. These receptors originate from a man at least 80 years old with active or convalescent COVID-19.

This chain joins TRBV5-4 and TRBJ1-2; 10 nucleotides match TRBD1. This CDR3 is 14 amino acids long. V shed 2 bases and J 7 bases; nucleotides not matched to a gene: 5. Germline V gene sequence: CDR1 SGHNT, CDR2 YYREEE (reference sequence). Here the CDR3 DNA reads TGTGCCAGCAGCTTTGGACAGGGGGGGGTTGGCTACACCTTC. Protein product: CASSFGQGGVGYTF.

The CDR3 region is CATSGGRGGEHIYNEQFF. CDR3 DNA sequence: TGTGCCACCAGTGGCGGCCGAGGGGGCGAACATATATACAATGAGCAGTTCTTC. This sequence joins TRBV24-1 and TRBJ2-1; 7 nucleotides align to TRBD1. The CDR3 sequence is 18 residues long. The ends lost 5 bases at V and 4 bases at J; junction bases unmatched: 16. CDR1 KGHDR and CDR2 SFDVKD come from the germline V gene.

This sequence joins TRBV11-1 and TRBJ2-7, with 8 bases that match TRBD1. The CDR3 loop spans 15 amino acids. Unmatched junction bases numbered 11, after V lost 8 bases and J lost 2 bases. Germline assignment: CDR1 SGHAT and CDR2 FQDESV (reference sequence). CDR3 region: CASVPTGARAYEQYF. CDR3 nucleotides: TGTGCCAGCGTACCGACAGGGGCGAGGGCCTACGAGCAGTACTTC.

The chain combines TRBV9 with TRBJ2-7; 10 bases line up with TRBD1. CDR1 SGDLS and CDR2 YYNGEE come from the germline V gene. The CDR3 spans 17 residues. Germline trimming cut 0 bases from V and 0 bases from J; bases unmatched to any gene: 6. The CDR3 here is CASSVGAGQGSSYEQYF. The DNA of the CDR3 is TGTGCCAGCAGCGTAGGAGCGGGACAGGGGAGCTCCTACGAGCAGTACTTC.

J is TRBJ2-3 and V is TRBV2; tentatively, D is TRBD2 (5 bases). V dropped 7 bases and J dropped 4 bases, with 21 bases sitting between them. The CDR3 runs to 16 residues. Looked up from germline, CDR1 is SNHLY and CDR2 is FYNNEI. The CDR3 nucleotides are TGTGCCAGCACCAACGGACTCCTGGAGGACCCAGATACGCAGTATTTT. Encoded protein: CASTNGLLEDPDTQYF.

The J gene is TRBJ1-2, the V gene TRBV25-1; 8 nucleotides match TRBD1. The CDR3 sequence is 15 residues long. V lost 3 bases and J lost 7; bases outside the gene matches: 10. Germline V gene data show CDR1 as MGHDK and CDR2 as SYGVNS. The CDR3 spells CASSDSRGPYAGYTF. CDR3 DNA sequence: TGTGCCAGCAGTGATAGCAGGGGGCCTTATGCTGGCTACACCTTC.

This clone is classed as medium-sized. V usage is TRBV6-2 or TRBV6-3 and J usage is TRBJ2-2; 7 nucleotides agree with TRBD2. The CDR3 has 17 residues. Per germline, CDR1 MNHEY and CDR2 SVGEGT. Trimming took 4 bases from V and 0 from J; bases not matched to a gene: 8. The CDR3 loop is CASSWSRDYSNTGELFF. In DNA form, the CDR3 reads TGTGCCAGCAGTTGGTCCCGGGACTATTCGAACACCGGGGAGCTGTTTTTT.

V gene TRBV2 combines with J gene TRBJ2-5, with 9 bases lining up with TRBD1. Germline CDR1 SNHLY, CDR2 FYNNEI. V shed 6 bases, J shed 5 bases, and the junction held 10 bases outside the gene matches. CDR3 length equals 15 residues. CDR3 nucleotides: TGTGCCAGCAGGGGAGAAACAGGGGGCATGGAGACCCAGTACTTC. Its protein is CASRGETGGMETQYF.

This chain uses TRBV5-5 with TRBJ1-5; 10 bases align to TRBD1. Germline lookup yields CDR1 SGHKS and CDR2 YYEKEE (reference sequence). The CDR3 consists of 18 residues. J was trimmed by 0 bases and V by 4 bases; bases with no gene match: 10. This CDR3 reads CASSPRTGGPYSNQPQHF. The CDR3 nucleotides read TGTGCCAGCAGCCCCCGGACAGGGGGGCCCTATAGCAATCAGCCCCAGCATTTT.

This chain uses TRBV6-2 or TRBV6-3 with TRBJ1-5; D is unresolved. The CDR3 sequence is 15 residues long. V was trimmed by 4 bases and J by 5 bases, leaving 15 bases between them. CDR1 is MNHEY and CDR2 is SVGEGT in the germline V gene. The DNA for the CDR3 is TGTGCCAGCAGTTCCCGGGTTCCGGGAGATCAGCCCCAGCATTTT. Amino acid sequence: CASSSRVPGDQPQHF.

This clone occurred a few times. The chain uses TRBV2 and TRBJ1-4, with 7 bases matching TRBD1. The CDR3 consists of 18 residues. Per the germline V gene, CDR1 is SNHLY and CDR2 is FYNNEI. J was trimmed by 0 bases and V by 6 bases; bases with no gene match: 13. The CDR3 spells CASSIDRVAVATNEKLFF. The CDR3 coding sequence is TGTGCCAGCAGCATTGACAGGGTAGCAGTCGCAACTAATGAAAAACTGTTTTTT.

The chain recombines TRBV7-9 with TRBJ1-5; D gene ambiguous. Germline assignment: CDR1 SEHNR and CDR2 FQNEAQ (reference sequence). V lost 2 bases and J 3 bases, leaving 8 bases between the germline ends. The CDR3 runs 14 residues. The CDR3 here is CASSLPGYNQPQHF. CDR3 coding DNA: TGTGCCAGCAGCTTACCAGGCTACAATCAGCCCCAGCATTTT.

This clone is a singleton in its sample. The gene calls are TRBV7-9 and TRBJ2-5; D is possibly TRBD2 (5 bases). Looked up from germline, CDR1 is SEHNR and CDR2 is FQNEAQ (reference sequence). V was pared by 5 bases and J by 0 bases, with 13 bases between. CDR3 length: 15 amino acids. CDR3 DNA: TGTGCCAGCAGCCGAGAACTAGTGTACCAAGAGACCCAGTACTTC. It is translated as CASSRELVYQETQYF.

This chain links TRBV3-1 (or the pseudogene TRBV3-2) with TRBJ2-1; 10 nucleotides align to TRBD2. The CDR3 covers 13 residues. Trimming at V came to 0 bases and at J to 10 bases, leaving 0 bases not matched to a gene. Germline V CDR1 and CDR2: LGHDT, YNNKEL (reference sequence). The CDR3 DNA follows: TGTGCCAGCAGCCAAGAACTAGCGGGGGAGCAGTTCTTC. It translates to CASSQELAGEQFF.

The chain uses TRBV2 and TRBJ2-3, with a possible D match to TRBD1 (6 bases). The CDR3 loop spans 12 amino acids. Germline V gene lookup returns CDR1 SNHLY and CDR2 FYNNEI. V was pared by 5 bases and J by 6 bases, with 9 bases between. CDR3 protein: CASSTQGDTQYF. In DNA form, the CDR3 reads TGTGCCAGCAGTACTCAGGGGGATACGCAGTATTTT.